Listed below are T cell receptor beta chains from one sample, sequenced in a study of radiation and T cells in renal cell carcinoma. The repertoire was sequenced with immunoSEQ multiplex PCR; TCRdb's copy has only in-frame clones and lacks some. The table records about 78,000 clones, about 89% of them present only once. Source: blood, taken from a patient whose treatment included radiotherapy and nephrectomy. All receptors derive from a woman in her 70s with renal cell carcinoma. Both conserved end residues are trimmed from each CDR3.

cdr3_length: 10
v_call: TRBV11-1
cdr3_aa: ASSFSRGELF

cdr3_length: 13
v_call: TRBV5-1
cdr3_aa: ASSDSGDGGETQY

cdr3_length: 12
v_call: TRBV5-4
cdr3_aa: ASSLGQGSYEQY

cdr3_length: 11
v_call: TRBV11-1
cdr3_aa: ASRHGRTSALT

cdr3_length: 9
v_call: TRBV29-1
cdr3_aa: SVDWSGELF

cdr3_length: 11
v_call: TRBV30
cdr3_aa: AWSVLQTYGYT

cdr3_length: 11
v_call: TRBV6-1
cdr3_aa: ASIGTAYQPQH

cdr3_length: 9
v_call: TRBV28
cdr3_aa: ASRLTNEAF

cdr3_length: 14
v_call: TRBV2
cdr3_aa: ASSLNQGQGASPLH

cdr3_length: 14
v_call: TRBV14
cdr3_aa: ASSQDSSVAKNIQY

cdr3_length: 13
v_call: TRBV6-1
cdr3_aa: ASSVGGSGANVLT

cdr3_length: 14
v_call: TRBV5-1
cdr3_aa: ASSLTTATFQETQY

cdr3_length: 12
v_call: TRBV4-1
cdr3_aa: ASSQVSGVEKLF

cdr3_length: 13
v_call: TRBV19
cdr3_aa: ASSIRDDSTYEQY

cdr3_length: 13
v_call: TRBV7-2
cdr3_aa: ASSPREAGGTEAF

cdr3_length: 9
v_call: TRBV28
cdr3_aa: ASSLYYEQY

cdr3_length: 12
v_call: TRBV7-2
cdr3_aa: ASSLEAISDTQY

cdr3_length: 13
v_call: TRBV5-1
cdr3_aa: ASSALAGRNTEAF

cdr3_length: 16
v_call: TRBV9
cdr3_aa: ASSVGGVGGFSGNTIY

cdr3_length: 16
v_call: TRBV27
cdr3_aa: ASSLSRQGARGNQPQH

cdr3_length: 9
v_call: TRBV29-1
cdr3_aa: SVDLRTEAF

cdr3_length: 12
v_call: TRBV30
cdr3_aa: AWSVGSHQETQY

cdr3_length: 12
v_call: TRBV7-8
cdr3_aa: ASSLIRAIDTQY

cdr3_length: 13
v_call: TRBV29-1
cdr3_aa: SVEVGRGRDEKLF

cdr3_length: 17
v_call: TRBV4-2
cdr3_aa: ASSARTSGGQLAKNIQY

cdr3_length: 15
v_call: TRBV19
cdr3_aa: ASSPRQTETRNTEAF

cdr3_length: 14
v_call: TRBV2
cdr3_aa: ASRRPGGGIRNGYT

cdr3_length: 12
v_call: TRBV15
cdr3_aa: ATGESPGAYGYT

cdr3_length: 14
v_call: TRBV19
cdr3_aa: ASSMGGGTNTGELF